The source of this T cell receptor beta chain is a study of blood T cell repertoires in COVID-19. This CDR3 has 14 amino acids. In germline, CDR1 is MNHEY, CDR2 SMNVEV (reference sequence). The ends were cut back, 2 bases at V and 2 bases at J, with 7 bases in the middle. The protocol was immunoSEQ multiplex PCR, while the TCRdb copy is restricted to in-frame clones and leaves out a portion. The data contain 350,000 to 450,000 clones, around 87% of them singletons. The sequenced sample was peripheral blood. The receptor comes from a woman in her fifties or sixties with COVID-19, enrolled during active disease. The rearrangement uses TRBV27 and TRBJ1-3; D is ambiguous. The chain's CDR3 is CASSLRGTGNTIYF. CDR3 DNA sequence: TGTGCCAGCAGTTTAAGAGGGACTGGAAACACCATATATTTT.